Listed below are T cell receptor beta chains from one sample, sequenced in a study of identical twins. A single record per CDR3 protein comes from TCRdb applying MiXCR to the 5' RACE reads. Here the sample spans under 250,000 distinct CDR3 sequences, 6% to 8% being singletons. The same data also contributed to another study, on yellow fever vaccine responses in identical twins.

The sample comprised CD8+ T cells sorted from blood. The receptors shown here come from a woman aged 18 to 35 in good health. Each CDR3 is given with its conserved first and last residue. The order of the fields is D gene, V gene, J gene, clone size, CDR3 DNA, CDR3 protein. The D gene is left open where the match is weak. Not all rows give a size; the values are once, few, many and, for expanded clones, a class.

NA	TRBV14	TRBJ2-3	many	TGTGCCAGCAGTCAGAGGCCAGATACGCAGTATTTT	CASSQRPDTQYF
TRBD2	TRBV14	TRBJ2-1	NA	TGTGCCAGCAGTCACCTAGCGGGGGGGTACAATGAGCAGTTCTTC	CASSHLAGGYNEQFF
NA	TRBV28	TRBJ2-7	NA	TGTGCCAGCAGGCCTGGACAGAGCTCCTACGAGCAGTACTTC	CASRPGQSSYEQYF
NA	TRBV29-1	TRBJ1-1	many	TGCAGCGTTTTCCTTGTATCGAGGGCGGAAGCTTTCTTT	CSVFLVSRAEAFF
NA	TRBV5-1	TRBJ2-5	many	TGCGCCAGCAGCTCTACAGGGCAAACCAAAGAGACCCAGTACTTC	CASSSTGQTKETQYF
TRBD1	TRBV24-1	TRBJ2-7	few	TGTGCCACCAGTGATTCAGGACAGGGCTACGAGCAGTACTTC	CATSDSGQGYEQYF
NA	TRBV7-8	TRBJ2-7	NA	TGTGCCAGCAGCTTAGGGTGGGGTACCTCCTACGAGCAGTACTTC	CASSLGWGTSYEQYF
NA	TRBV15	TRBJ2-7	few	TGTGCCACCAGCAAGGGTGCCTACGAGCAGTACTTC	CATSKGAYEQYF
NA	TRBV7-9	TRBJ1-1	NA	TGTGCCAGCAGGTATGGCATCACTGAAGCTTTCTTT	CASRYGITEAFF
TRBD2	TRBV5-1	TRBJ2-1	few	TGCGCCAGCAGCTCCATACCTACCGGACTAGCGGGTGGGAATGAGCAGTTCTTC	CASSSIPTGLAGGNEQFF
NA	TRBV9	TRBJ2-7	many	TGTGCCAGCAGCGGCGTAGTGGGGGACTACGAGCAGTACTTC	CASSGVVGDYEQYF
NA	TRBV3-1	TRBJ2-7	few	TGTGCCAGCAGCCAAGTTCTGGACTACGAGCAGTACTTC	CASSQVLDYEQYF
NA	TRBV24-1	TRBJ2-2	many	TGTGCCACAGGGGGTACCGGGGAGCTGTTTTTT	CATGGTGELFF
NA	TRBV10-3	TRBJ2-7	NA	TGTGCCATCAGTGAGACGACCGACTCCGAGCAGTACTTC	CAISETTDSEQYF
TRBD2	TRBV5-1	TRBJ2-2	many	TGCGCCAGCAGTTCGACTAGCGGTAACACCGGGGAGCTGTTTTTT	CASSSTSGNTGELFF
TRBD1	TRBV10-3	TRBJ1-4	NA	TGTGCCATCAGTGAAGCGGGACAGCGTAATGAAAAACTGTTTTTT	CAISEAGQRNEKLFF
TRBD2	TRBV20-1	TRBJ2-5	many	TGCAGTGCTAGAGATGGGACGGGACTAGCGGGAGAACTGTACCAAGAGACCCAGTACTTC	CSARDGTGLAGELYQETQYF
NA	TRBV10-3	TRBJ1-1	many	TGTGCCATCAGTGAGAGAAGGGTTGAAGCTTTCTTT	CAISERRVEAFF
TRBD2	TRBV2	TRBJ2-1	NA	TGTGCCTGCACCCCGGGACTAGGTTACAATGAGCAGTTCTTC	CACTPGLGYNEQFF
TRBD2	TRBV7-2	TRBJ2-7	NA	TGTGCCAGCAGCTTAGTGTCTAGCGGGAGGGAGGAGCAGTACTTC	CASSLVSSGREEQYF
NA	TRBV12-3/TRBV12-4	TRBJ1-3	NA	TGTGCCAGCAGTTTCTACAGGGATGGGGGAAACACCATATATTTT	CASSFYRDGGNTIYF
NA	TRBV9	TRBJ1-1	few	TGTGCCAGCAGCCACCCCCCTGGCAGGGGGAACACTGAAGCTTTCTTT	CASSHPPGRGNTEAFF
TRBD1	TRBV6-6	TRBJ1-2	NA	TGTGCCAGCAGTTACTCGGACAGGGAAGGCTACACCTTC	CASSYSDREGYTF
TRBD2	TRBV7-9	TRBJ2-1	many	TGTGCCAGCAGCTTAGTGCCTAGCGGGAGCTATGAGCAGTTCTTC	CASSLVPSGSYEQFF
TRBD1	TRBV28	TRBJ2-7	NA	TGTGCCAGCAGTTCCCCCGGGACAGGGGGCGAGCAGTACTTC	CASSSPGTGGEQYF
TRBD1	TRBV20-1	TRBJ1-1	few	TGCAGTGCCCCCGGACAGGGAGTTGAAGCTTTCTTT	CSAPGQGVEAFF
NA	TRBV12-3/TRBV12-4	TRBJ1-1	many	TGTGCCAGCAGTTCAGACGGGTTGAGGACTGAAGCTTTCTTT	CASSSDGLRTEAFF
TRBD2	TRBV4-1	TRBJ2-1	many	TGCGCCAGCAGCCAAGAATCGCGTAGCGGGAGGTTAGCGAATGAGCAGTTCTTC	CASSQESRSGRLANEQFF
NA	TRBV20-1	TRBJ1-1	few	TGCAGTGCCAGTAACGGGGAGACTGAAGCTTTCTTT	CSASNGETEAFF
TRBD1	TRBV7-9	TRBJ1-1	few	TGTGCCAGCAGCGGAGGACAGGGGGCGAACACTGAAGCTTTCTTT	CASSGGQGANTEAFF
TRBD1	TRBV7-9	TRBJ2-7	few	TGTGCCAGCAGGCAGACAGGGTACGAGCAGTACTTC	CASRQTGYEQYF
NA	TRBV12-3/TRBV12-4	TRBJ2-1	few	TGTGCCAGCAGTTTAGCGCAATTGGGGGGACCGAGCTCCTACAATGAGCAGTTCTTC	CASSLAQLGGPSSYNEQFF
NA	TRBV20-1	TRBJ2-1	many	TGCAGTGCTAGAGAGGTGGATGAGCAGTTCTTC	CSAREVDEQFF
NA	TRBV21-1	TRBJ2-1	few	TGTGCCAGCAGCAAGCCGCGACTATACAATGAGCAGTTCTTC	CASSKPRLYNEQFF
TRBD1	TRBV27	TRBJ2-7	NA	TGTGCCAGCCTACTCACAGGGGACCGAGACGAGCAGTACTTC	CASLLTGDRDEQYF
TRBD1	TRBV27	TRBJ2-3	many	TGTGCCAGCAGTAGTCTTCCCCTACAGGGGGTTCACACAGATACGCAGTATTTT	CASSSLPLQGVHTDTQYF
TRBD1	TRBV28	TRBJ1-2	many	TGTGCCAGCAGTTTAACCGGACAGGGTCGGGGCTACACCTTC	CASSLTGQGRGYTF
TRBD2	TRBV20-1	TRBJ2-1	few	TGCAGTGTTCCCGGGACTAGCGGGAGCTGGGAGCAGTTCTTC	CSVPGTSGSWEQFF
TRBD2	TRBV27	TRBJ2-7	NA	TGTGCCAGCACCTCCCCTATGGGGGGGGTGTACGAGCAGTACTTC	CASTSPMGGVYEQYF
TRBD2	TRBV6-1	TRBJ2-7	few	TGTGCCAGCAGGCTAGCGGAGAGTTACGAGCAGTACTTC	CASRLAESYEQYF
NA	TRBV12-3/TRBV12-4	TRBJ2-7	many	TGTGCCAGCAGCCCCGAGGGAGCTGGGGGCTACGAGCAGTACTTC	CASSPEGAGGYEQYF
TRBD2	TRBV7-9	TRBJ2-5	many	TGTGCCAGCAGCGAGGTGGCGGGGGGGAATCAAGAGACCCAGTACTTC	CASSEVAGGNQETQYF
TRBD1	TRBV27	TRBJ1-2	NA	TGTGCCAGCAGATCCGGGACAGGGTCGGCCTACACCTTC	CASRSGTGSAYTF
TRBD2	TRBV5-1	TRBJ2-7	many	TGCGCCAGCAGCGTCGGGACTAGCTCTTCCCCCATCGAGCAGTACTTC	CASSVGTSSSPIEQYF
NA	TRBV11-3	TRBJ1-1	NA	TGTGCCAGCAGCTTAGTACAGGGCGAGGCTTTCTTT	CASSLVQGEAFF
TRBD2	TRBV25-1	TRBJ2-1	NA	TGTGCCAGCACTGCGGGGGATGAGCAGTTCTTC	CASTAGDEQFF